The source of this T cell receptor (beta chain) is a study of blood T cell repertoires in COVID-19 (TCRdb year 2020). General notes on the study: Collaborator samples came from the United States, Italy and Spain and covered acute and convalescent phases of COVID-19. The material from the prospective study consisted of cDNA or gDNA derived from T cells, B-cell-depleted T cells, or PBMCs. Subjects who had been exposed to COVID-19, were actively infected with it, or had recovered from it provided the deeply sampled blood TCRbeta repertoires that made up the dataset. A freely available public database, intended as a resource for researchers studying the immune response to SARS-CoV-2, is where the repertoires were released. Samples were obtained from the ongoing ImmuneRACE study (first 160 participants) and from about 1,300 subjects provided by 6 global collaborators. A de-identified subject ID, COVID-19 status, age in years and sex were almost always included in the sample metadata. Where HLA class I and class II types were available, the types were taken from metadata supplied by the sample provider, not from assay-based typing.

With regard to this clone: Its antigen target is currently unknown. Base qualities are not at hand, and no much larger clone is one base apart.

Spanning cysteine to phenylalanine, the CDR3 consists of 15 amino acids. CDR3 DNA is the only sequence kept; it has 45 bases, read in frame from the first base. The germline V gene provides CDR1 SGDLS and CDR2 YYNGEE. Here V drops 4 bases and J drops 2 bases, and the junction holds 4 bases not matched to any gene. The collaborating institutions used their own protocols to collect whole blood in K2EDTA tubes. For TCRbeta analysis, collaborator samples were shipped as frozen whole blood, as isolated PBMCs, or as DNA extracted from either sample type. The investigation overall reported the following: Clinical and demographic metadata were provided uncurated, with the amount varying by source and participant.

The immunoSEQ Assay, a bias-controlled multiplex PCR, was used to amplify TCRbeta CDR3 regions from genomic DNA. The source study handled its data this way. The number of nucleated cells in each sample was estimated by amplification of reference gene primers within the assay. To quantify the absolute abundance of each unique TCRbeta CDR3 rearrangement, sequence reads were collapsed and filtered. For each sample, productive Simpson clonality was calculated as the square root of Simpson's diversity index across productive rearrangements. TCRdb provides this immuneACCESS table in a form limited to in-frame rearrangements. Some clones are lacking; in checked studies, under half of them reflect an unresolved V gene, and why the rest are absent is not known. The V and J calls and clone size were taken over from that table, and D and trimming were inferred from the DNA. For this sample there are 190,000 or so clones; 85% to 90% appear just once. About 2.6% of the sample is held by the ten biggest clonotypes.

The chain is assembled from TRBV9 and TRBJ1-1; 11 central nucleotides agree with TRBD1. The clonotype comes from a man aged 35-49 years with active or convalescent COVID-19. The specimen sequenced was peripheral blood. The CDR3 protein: CASSPRTGGNTEAFF. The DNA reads TGTGCCAGCAGCCCCCGGACAGGGGGCAACACTGAAGCTTTCTTT. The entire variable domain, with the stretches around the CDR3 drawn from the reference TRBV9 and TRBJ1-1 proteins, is DSGVTQTPKHLITATGQRVTLRCSPRSGDLSVYWYQQSLDQGLQFLIQYYNGEERAKGNILERFSAQQFPDLHSELNLSSLELGDSALYFCASSPRTGGNTEAFFGQGTRLTVV.